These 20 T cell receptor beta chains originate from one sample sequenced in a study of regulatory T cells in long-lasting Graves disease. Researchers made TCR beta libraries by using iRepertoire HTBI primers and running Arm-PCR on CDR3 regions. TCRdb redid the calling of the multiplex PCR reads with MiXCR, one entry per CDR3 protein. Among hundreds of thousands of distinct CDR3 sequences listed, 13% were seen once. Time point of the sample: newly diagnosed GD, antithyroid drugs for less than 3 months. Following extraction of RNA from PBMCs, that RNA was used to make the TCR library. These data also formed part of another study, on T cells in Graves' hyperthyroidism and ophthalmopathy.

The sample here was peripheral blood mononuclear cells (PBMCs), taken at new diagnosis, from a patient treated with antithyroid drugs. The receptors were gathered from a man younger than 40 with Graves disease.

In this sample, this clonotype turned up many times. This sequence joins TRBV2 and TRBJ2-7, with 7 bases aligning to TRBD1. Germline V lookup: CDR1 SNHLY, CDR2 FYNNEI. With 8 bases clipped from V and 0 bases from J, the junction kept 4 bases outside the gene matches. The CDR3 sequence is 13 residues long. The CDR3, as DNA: TGTGCCAGCTACGACAGGGCCTCCTACGAGCAGTACTTC. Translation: CASYDRASYEQYF. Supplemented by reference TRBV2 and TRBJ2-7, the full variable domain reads EPEVTQTPSHQVTQMGQEVILRCVPISNHLYFYWYRQILGQKVEFLVSFYNNEISEKSEIFDDQFSVERPDGSNFTLKIRSTKLEDSAMYFCASYDRASYEQYFGPGTRLTVT.

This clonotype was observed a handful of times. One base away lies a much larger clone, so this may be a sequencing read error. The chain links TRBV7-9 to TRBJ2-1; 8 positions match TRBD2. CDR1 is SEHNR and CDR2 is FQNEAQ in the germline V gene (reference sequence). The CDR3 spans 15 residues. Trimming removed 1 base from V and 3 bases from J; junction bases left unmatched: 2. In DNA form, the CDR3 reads TGTGCCAGCAGCTTAGATAGCGGGAACTACAATGAGCAGTTCTTC. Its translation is CASSLDSGNYNEQFF.

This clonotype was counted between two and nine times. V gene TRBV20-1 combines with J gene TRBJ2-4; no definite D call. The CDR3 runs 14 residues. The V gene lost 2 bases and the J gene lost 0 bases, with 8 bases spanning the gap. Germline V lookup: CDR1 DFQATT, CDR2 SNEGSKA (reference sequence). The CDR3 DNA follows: TGCAGTGCTAGAACTGAGCTAGCCAAAAACATTCAGTACTTC. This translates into CSARTELAKNIQYF.

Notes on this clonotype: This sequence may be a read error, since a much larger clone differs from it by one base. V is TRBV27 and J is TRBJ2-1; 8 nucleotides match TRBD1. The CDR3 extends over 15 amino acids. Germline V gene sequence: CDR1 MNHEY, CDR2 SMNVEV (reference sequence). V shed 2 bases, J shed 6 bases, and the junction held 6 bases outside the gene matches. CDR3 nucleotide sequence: TGTGCCAGCAGTTTAAGGGACAGGAGTTGCAATGAGCAGTTCTTC. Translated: CASSLRDRSCNEQFF.

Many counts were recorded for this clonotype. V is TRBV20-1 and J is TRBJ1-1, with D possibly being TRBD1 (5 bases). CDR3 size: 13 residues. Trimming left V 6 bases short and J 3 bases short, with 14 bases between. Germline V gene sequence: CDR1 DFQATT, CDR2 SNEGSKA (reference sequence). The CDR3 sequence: CSAAPGADTEAFF. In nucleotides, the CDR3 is TGCAGTGCGGCCCCCGGGGCGGACACTGAAGCTTTCTTT.

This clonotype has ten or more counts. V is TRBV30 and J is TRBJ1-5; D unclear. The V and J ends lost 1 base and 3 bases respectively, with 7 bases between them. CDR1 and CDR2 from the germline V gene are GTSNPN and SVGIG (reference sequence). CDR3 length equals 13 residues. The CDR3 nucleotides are TGTGCCTGGAGTGGGCAGATCAATCAGCCCCAGCATTTT. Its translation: CAWSGQINQPQHF.

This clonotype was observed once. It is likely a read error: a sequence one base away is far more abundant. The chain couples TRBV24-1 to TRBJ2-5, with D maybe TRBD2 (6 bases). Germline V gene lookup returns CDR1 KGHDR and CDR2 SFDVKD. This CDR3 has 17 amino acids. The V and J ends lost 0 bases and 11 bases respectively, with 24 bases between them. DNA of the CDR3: TGTGCCACCAGTGATTTGGACTCCGGGGGAATAGACAATGAGCAGTACTTC. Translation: CATSDLDSGGIDNEQYF.

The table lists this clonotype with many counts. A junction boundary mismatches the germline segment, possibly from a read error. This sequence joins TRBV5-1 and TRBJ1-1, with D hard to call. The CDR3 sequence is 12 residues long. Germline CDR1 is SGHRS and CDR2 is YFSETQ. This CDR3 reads CASSLSNTEAFF. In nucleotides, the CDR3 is TGTGCCAGCAGTCTTAGTAACACTGAAGCTTTCTTT. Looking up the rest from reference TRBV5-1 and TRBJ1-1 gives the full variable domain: KAGVTQTPRYLIKTRGQQVTLSCSPISGHRSVSWYQQTPGQGLQFLFEYFSETQRNKGNFPGRFSGRQFSNSRSEMNVSTLELGDSALYLCASSLSNTEAFFGQGTRLTVV.

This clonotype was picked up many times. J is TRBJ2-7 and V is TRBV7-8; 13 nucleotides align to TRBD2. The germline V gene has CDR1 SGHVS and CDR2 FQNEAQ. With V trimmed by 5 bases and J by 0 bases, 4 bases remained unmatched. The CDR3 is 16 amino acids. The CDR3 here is CASSLGTSGASYEQYF. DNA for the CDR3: TGTGCCAGCAGCCTAGGGACTAGCGGGGCCTCCTACGAGCAGTACTTC.

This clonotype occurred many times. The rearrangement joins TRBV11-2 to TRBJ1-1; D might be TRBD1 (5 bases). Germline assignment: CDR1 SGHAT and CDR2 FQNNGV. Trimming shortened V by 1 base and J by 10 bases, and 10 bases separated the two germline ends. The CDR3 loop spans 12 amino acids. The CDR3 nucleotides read TGTGCCAGCAGCTTAGTTATGGGGGGAGCTTTCTTT. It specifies CASSLVMGGAFF.

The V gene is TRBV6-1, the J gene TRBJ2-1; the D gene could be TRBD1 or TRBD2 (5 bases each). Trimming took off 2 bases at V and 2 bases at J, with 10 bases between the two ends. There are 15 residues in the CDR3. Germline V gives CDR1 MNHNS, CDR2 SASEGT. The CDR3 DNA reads TGTGCCAGCAGTGAAAGGTGGGACCCCTACAATGAGCAGTTCTTC. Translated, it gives CASSERWDPYNEQFF.

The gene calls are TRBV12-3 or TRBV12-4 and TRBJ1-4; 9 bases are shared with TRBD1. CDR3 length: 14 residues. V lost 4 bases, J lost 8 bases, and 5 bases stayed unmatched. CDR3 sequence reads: CASSSTGGGEKLFF. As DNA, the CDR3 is TGTGCCAGCAGTTCCACAGGGGGCGGGGAAAAACTGTTTTTT.

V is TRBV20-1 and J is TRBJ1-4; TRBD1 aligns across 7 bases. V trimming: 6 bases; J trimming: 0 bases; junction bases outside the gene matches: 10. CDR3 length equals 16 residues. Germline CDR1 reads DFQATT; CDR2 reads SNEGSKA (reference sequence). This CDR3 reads CSAMGTVPATNEKLFF. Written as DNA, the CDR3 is TGCAGTGCGATGGGGACAGTGCCGGCAACTAATGAAAAACTGTTTTTT.

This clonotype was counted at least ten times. CDR3 in amino acids: CASSAVQGPYGYTF. For the CDR3, the DNA is TGTGCCAGCAGCGCAGTACAGGGGCCCTATGGCTACACCTTC. J is TRBJ1-2 and V is TRBV9; TRBD1 agrees at 7 bases. Germline assignment: CDR1 SGDLS and CDR2 YYNGEE. The CDR3 is made up of 14 amino acids. V trimming: 3 bases; J trimming: 4 bases; junction bases outside the gene matches: 6.

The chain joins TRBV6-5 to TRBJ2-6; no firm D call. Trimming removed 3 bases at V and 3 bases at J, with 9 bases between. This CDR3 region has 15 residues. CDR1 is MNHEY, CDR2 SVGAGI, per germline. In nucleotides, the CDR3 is TGTGCCAGCAGTTATGGCCTTGGTGGGGCCAACGTCCTGACTTTC. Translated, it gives CASSYGLGGANVLTF.

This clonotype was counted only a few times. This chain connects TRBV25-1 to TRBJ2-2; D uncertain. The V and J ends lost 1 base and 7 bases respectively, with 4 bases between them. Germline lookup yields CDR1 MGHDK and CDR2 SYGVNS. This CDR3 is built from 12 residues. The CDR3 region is CASSELVGELFF. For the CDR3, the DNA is TGTGCCAGCAGTGAATTAGTCGGGGAGCTGTTTTTT.

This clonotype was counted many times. CDR3 loop: CASSLEGQHNTEAFF. DNA of the CDR3: TGTGCCAGCAGCTTAGAGGGGCAGCATAACACTGAAGCTTTCTTT. This sequence joins TRBV7-9 and TRBJ1-1; D is perhaps TRBD1 (5 bases). CDR1 is SEHNR, CDR2 FQNEAQ, per germline (reference sequence). This CDR3 has 15 amino acids. V was pared by 1 base and J by 2 bases, with 11 bases between.

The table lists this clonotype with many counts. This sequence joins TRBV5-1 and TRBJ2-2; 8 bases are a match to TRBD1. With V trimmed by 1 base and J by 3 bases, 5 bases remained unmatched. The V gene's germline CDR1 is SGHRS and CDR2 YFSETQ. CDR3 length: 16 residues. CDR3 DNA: TGCGCCAGCAGCTTGAGAGACAGGGGATACACCGGGGAGCTGTTTTTT. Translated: CASSLRDRGYTGELFF.

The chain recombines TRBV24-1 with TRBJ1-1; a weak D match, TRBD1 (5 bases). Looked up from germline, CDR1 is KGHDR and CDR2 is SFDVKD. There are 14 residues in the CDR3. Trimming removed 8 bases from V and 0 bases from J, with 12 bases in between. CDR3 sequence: CATMDGALNTEAFF. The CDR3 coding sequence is TGTGCCACCATGGATGGGGCTTTGAACACTGAAGCTTTCTTT.

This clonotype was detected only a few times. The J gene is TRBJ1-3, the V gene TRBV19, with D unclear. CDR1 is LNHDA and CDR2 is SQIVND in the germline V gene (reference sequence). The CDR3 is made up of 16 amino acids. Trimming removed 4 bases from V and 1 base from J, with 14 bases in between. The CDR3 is CASSKAGAKSGNTIYF. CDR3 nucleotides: TGTGCCAGTAGTAAGGCCGGAGCGAAATCTGGAAACACCATATATTTT.